This entry lists 29 T cell receptor beta chains sequenced from one sample in a study of cytomegalovirus exposure and HLA in healthy donors. The primer mix had 60 Vbeta and 13 Jbeta primers. Libraries were prepared by immunoSEQ multiplex PCR; TCRdb keeps only in-frame clonotypes and omits some of them. The sample lists about 190,000 clones; 77% were seen once. The specimen sequenced was PBMCs. These TCRs come from a woman between 25 and 40 years old in good health and CMV-seropositive.

The chain employs TRBV9 and TRBJ2-3, with 7 bases fitting TRBD2. The V and J ends lost 0 bases and 3 bases, in that order; junction bases with no gene match: 4. This CDR3 contains 15 residues. Germline CDR1 reads SGDLS; CDR2 reads YYNGEE. The CDR3 DNA reads TGTGCCAGCAGCGTAGGGACTAGACTTACAGATACGCAGTATTTT. Protein sequence: CASSVGTRLTDTQYF. The full variable domain, in which reference TRBV9 and TRBJ2-3 provide the parts outside the CDR3, is DSGVTQTPKHLITATGQRVTLRCSPRSGDLSVYWYQQSLDQGLQFLIQYYNGEERAKGNILERFSAQQFPDLHSELNLSSLELGDSALYFCASSVGTRLTDTQYFGPGTRLTVL.

In DNA, the CDR3 is TGTGCCTGGAGTGCTACAGGGCGTAGCAATCAGCCCCAGCATTTT. Translated: CAWSATGRSNQPQHF. This chain joins TRBV30 and TRBJ1-5, with D tentatively TRBD1 (6 bases). CDR1 and CDR2 (germline): GTSNPN, SVGIG (reference sequence). Trimming left V 1 base short and J 0 bases short, with 10 bases between. The CDR3 sequence is 15 residues long.

V gene TRBV4-1 combines with J gene TRBJ1-3, with D possibly being TRBD1 (5 bases). This CDR3 contains 18 residues. Germline V gene lookup returns CDR1 MGHRA and CDR2 YSYEKL. V was cut by 1 base and J by 1 base, with 17 bases left in between. The CDR3 coding sequence is TGCGCCAGCAGCCAAGCGGAACATTTTGGGGCTTCTGGAAACACCATATATTTT. It encodes CASSQAEHFGASGNTIYF.

The J gene is TRBJ1-2, the V gene TRBV4-2, with D hard to call. CDR3 size: 15 residues. Germline loops: CDR1 LGHNA, CDR2 YNFKEQ. V gave up 0 bases and J gave up 0 bases, with 8 bases separating them. The CDR3 DNA sequence: TGTGCCAGCAGCCAAGAGATCGGGACTAACTATGGCTACACCTTC. This translates into CASSQEIGTNYGYTF.

The rearrangement uses TRBV30 and TRBJ1-5; D not certain. The CDR3 covers 13 residues. Trimming pared 6 bases from V and 2 bases from J, leaving 11 bases between. Germline CDR1 and CDR2: GTSNPN and SVGIG (reference sequence). The CDR3 coding sequence is TGTGCCTGCGGGTGGGTGGGCAATCAGCCCCAGCATTTT. Its protein is CACGWVGNQPQHF.

The chain has TRBV7-2 and TRBJ2-5; 10 bases fit TRBD2. The CDR3 loop spans 15 amino acids. Germline CDR1 reads SGHTA; CDR2 reads FQGNSA. The V segment lost 3 bases and the J segment 5 bases; nucleotides outside the gene matches: 6. The DNA of the CDR3 is TGTGCCAGCAGCTTCCCAGCGGGGGGGCCGGAGACCCAGTACTTC. Protein product: CASSFPAGGPETQYF.

The V call is TRBV7-2, the J call TRBJ1-1; perhaps TRBD1 as D (6 bases). V shed 5 bases and J shed 5 bases, with 15 bases lying between them. Per germline, CDR1 SGHTA and CDR2 FQGNSA. CDR3 length equals 14 residues. CDR3 loop: CASSPRRGGTEAFF. CDR3 DNA: TGTGCCAGCAGCCCTCGCAGGGGTGGTACTGAAGCTTTCTTT.

There are a few counts of this clone. The chain uses TRBV28 and TRBJ1-2; 10 bases fit TRBD1. CDR1 and CDR2 (germline): MDHEN, SYDVKM. The CDR3 spans 14 residues. The J segment lost 2 bases and the V segment lost 5 bases, leaving 2 bases of the junction unmatched. The CDR3 loop is CASSPTGGNYGYTF. CDR3 in DNA: TGTGCCAGCAGTCCGACAGGGGGCAACTATGGCTACACCTTC.

The chain uses TRBV28 and TRBJ1-4; 8 bases are a match to TRBD1. The germline gives CDR1 MDHEN, CDR2 SYDVKM. The CDR3 runs to 15 residues. Unmatched junction bases numbered 7, after V lost 2 bases and J lost 8 bases. Written as DNA, the CDR3 is TGTGCCAGCAGTTTAGGTTGGACAGGGATCGAAAAACTGTTTTTT. This translates into CASSLGWTGIEKLFF.

V usage is TRBV27 and J usage is TRBJ2-7; TRBD2 matches 8 bases. Trimming at V came to 4 bases and at J to 5 bases, leaving 13 bases not matched to a gene. This CDR3 has 16 amino acids. Germline V lookup: CDR1 MNHEY, CDR2 SMNVEV (reference sequence). CDR3 sequence: CASSSRTSPILDEQYF. The CDR3 DNA follows: TGTGCCAGCAGTTCTCGGACTAGCCCCATTTTGGACGAGCAGTACTTC.

This clone showed up just once. This sequence joins TRBV7-6 and TRBJ2-5; TRBD2 agrees at 9 bases. The germline V gene encodes CDR1 SGHVS and CDR2 FNYEAQ. The CDR3 totals 17 residues. Germline trimming cut 4 bases from V and 3 bases from J; bases unmatched to any gene: 12. The CDR3: CASSSHLAGTMEETQYF. CDR3 DNA sequence: TGTGCCAGCAGCTCCCATCTAGCGGGGACCATGGAAGAGACCCAGTACTTC.

The J gene is TRBJ1-1, the V gene TRBV6-4; D not resolved. Trimming left V 5 bases short and J 1 base short, with 8 bases between. CDR1 is MRHNA, CDR2 SNTAGT, per germline. The CDR3 loop spans 13 amino acids. CDR3 nucleotides: TGTGCCAGCAGTCCCGACACGAACACTGAAGCTTTCTTT. Its protein product is CASSPDTNTEAFF.

The table lists this clone with a few counts. The chain carries TRBV11-1 and TRBJ2-7; D gene unclear. Germline CDR1 reads SGHAT; CDR2 reads FQDESV (reference sequence). V lost 4 bases and J lost 0, with 10 bases in between. This CDR3 contains 14 residues. For the CDR3, the DNA is TGTGCCAGCAGCTATGGCAGAAGCTCCTACGAGCAGTACTTC. Amino acids: CASSYGRSSYEQYF.

The chain couples TRBV10-2 to TRBJ2-1, with 10 bases that match TRBD2. This CDR3 is built from 14 residues. V was pared by 6 bases and J by 5 bases, with 4 bases of the junction left unmatched. Germline V lookup: CDR1 WSHSY, CDR2 SAAADI. CDR3 protein: CASSPSGSHNEQFF. In nucleotides, the CDR3 is TGCGCCAGCAGCCCTAGCGGGAGCCACAATGAGCAGTTCTTC.

The rearrangement joins TRBV9 to TRBJ2-4; 7 bases line up with TRBD2. Trimming at V came to 3 bases and at J to 0 bases, leaving 6 bases not matched to a gene. Germline V gene data show CDR1 as SGDLS and CDR2 as YYNGEE. The CDR3 contains 16 residues. The CDR3: CASSASGDLAKNIQYF. Written as DNA, the CDR3 is TGTGCCAGCAGCGCCAGCGGGGATCTAGCCAAAAACATTCAGTACTTC.

The chain uses TRBV5-1 and TRBJ2-1; 12 positions agree with TRBD2. V lost 0 bases and J lost 10; bases outside the gene matches: 5. CDR3 length: 15 residues. The germline V gene has CDR1 SGHRS and CDR2 YFSETQ. The chain's CDR3 is CASSLVTSGSGEQFF. Here the CDR3 DNA reads TGCGCCAGCAGCTTGGTGACTAGCGGGAGCGGGGAGCAGTTCTTC.

On this clone: This same CDR3 is encoded by further DNA sequences in the sample. The gene calls are TRBV5-4 and TRBJ1-5; TRBD1 matches 8 bases. This CDR3 is built from 15 residues. The germline gives CDR1 SGHNT, CDR2 YYREEE (reference sequence). The junction had 9 bases not matched to a gene; V was cut back by 3 bases and J by 7 bases. This CDR3 is CASSSGQGPNQPQHF. The CDR3 DNA reads TGTGCCAGCAGCTCCGGACAGGGCCCCAACCAGCCCCAGCATTTT.

The J gene is TRBJ2-3, the V gene TRBV18; 10 bases are shared with TRBD1. The CDR3 consists of 19 residues. V gave up 0 bases and J gave up 1 base; unmatched junction bases: 10. CDR1 is KGHSH and CDR2 is LQKENI in the germline V gene. DNA for the CDR3: TGTGCCAGCTCACCACCGGACAGGGGGGCTTCGAGCGGCACAGATACGCAGTATTTT. Protein sequence: CASSPPDRGASSGTDTQYF.

This chain joins TRBV11-2 and TRBJ2-7; TRBD2 matches at 8 bases. V was clipped by 5 bases and J by 4 bases; unmatched bases: 10. CDR1 and CDR2 (germline): SGHAT, FQNNGV. The CDR3 has 15 amino acids. This CDR3 is CASSARQLAGYEQYF. Here the CDR3 DNA reads TGTGCCAGCAGCGCCCGACAGTTAGCGGGATACGAGCAGTACTTC. The complete variable domain, with remaining parts taken from reference TRBV11-2 and TRBJ2-7, reads EAGVAQSPRYKIIEKRQSVAFWCNPISGHATLYWYQQILGQGPKLLIQFQNNGVVDDSQLPKDRFSAERLKGVDSTLKIQPAKLEDSAVYLCASSARQLAGYEQYFGPGTRLTVT.

The CDR3 region has the DNA TGCGCCAGCAACCCGTCGACAGCTGGTACCTATGGCTACACCTTC. Protein sequence: CASNPSTAGTYGYTF. The chain employs TRBV5-1 and TRBJ1-2; TRBD1 is a possible D gene (5 bases). Trimming removed 6 bases at V and 4 bases at J, with 19 bases between. The CDR3 covers 15 residues. Per germline, CDR1 SGHRS and CDR2 YFSETQ.

This chain connects TRBV4-2 to TRBJ2-3; D is undetermined. This CDR3 has 15 amino acids. Germline lookup yields CDR1 LGHNA and CDR2 YNFKEQ. Trimming shortened V by 0 bases and J by 4 bases, and 11 bases separated the two germline ends. CDR3 bases: TGTGCCAGCAGCCAAGAGGAAGGCGGCCCAGATACGCAGTATTTT. Its protein is CASSQEEGGPDTQYF.

The chain links TRBV18 to TRBJ1-5, with D maybe TRBD1 (5 bases). V was shortened by 0 bases and J by 3 bases, with 9 bases between the two germline ends. Germline values: CDR1 KGHSH, CDR2 LQKENI. This CDR3 has 15 residues. CDR3 loop: CASSPPGGANQPQHF. The CDR3 region has the DNA TGTGCCAGCTCACCACCCGGTGGGGCCAATCAGCCCCAGCATTTT.

The chain uses TRBV5-1 and TRBJ2-7, with TRBD2 identical over 7 bases. Germline V gene data show CDR1 as SGHRS and CDR2 as YFSETQ. Trimming removed 0 bases from V and 5 bases from J; junction bases left unmatched: 5. This CDR3 is 14 amino acids long. CDR3: CASSLGREGDEQYF. The CDR3 DNA reads TGCGCCAGCAGCTTGGGTAGGGAGGGCGACGAGCAGTACTTC.

This CDR3 reads CASSPFQGGEQFF. The CDR3 DNA is TGTGCCAGCTCACCTTTTCAGGGAGGCGAGCAGTTCTTC. The V and J genes are TRBV18 and TRBJ2-1; TRBD2 is a possible D gene (6 bases). This CDR3 has 13 amino acids. CDR1 and CDR2 from the germline V gene are KGHSH and LQKENI. V was shortened by 3 bases and J by 10 bases, with 13 bases between the two germline ends.

The rearrangement joins TRBV6-1 to TRBJ2-7; weak D call: TRBD1 (6 bases). This CDR3 has 13 residues. CDR1 and CDR2 from the germline V gene are MNHNS and SASEGT. With 6 bases removed from V and 5 bases from J, the gap between germline ends came to 14 bases. CDR3 region: CASRKEWGHEQYF. The CDR3, as DNA: TGTGCCAGCAGAAAGGAGTGGGGGCACGAGCAGTACTTC.

The chain employs TRBV10-3 and TRBJ2-1; 7 bases align to TRBD2. V trimming: 8 bases; J trimming: 4 bases; junction bases outside the gene matches: 11. Germline lookup yields CDR1 ENHRY and CDR2 SYGVKD. The CDR3 totals 15 residues. This chain's CDR3 is CAIAAGGTTYNEQFF. The DNA for the CDR3 is TGTGCCATCGCGGCCGGGGGGACCACTTACAATGAGCAGTTCTTC.

This chain links TRBV5-4 with TRBJ1-2, with 7 positions matching TRBD1. The ends lost 4 bases at V and 8 bases at J; junction bases unmatched: 14. Germline CDR1 and CDR2: SGHNT and YYREEE (reference sequence). This CDR3 has 15 residues. CDR3 nucleotide sequence: TGTGCCAGCAGCCTCGGGCTAGAAACAGGGGAAGGCTACACCTTC. Encoded protein: CASSLGLETGEGYTF.

This chain uses TRBV27 with TRBJ2-2; D possibly corresponds to TRBD1 (5 bases). CDR1 MNHEY and CDR2 SMNVEV come from the germline V gene (reference sequence). The CDR3 spans 14 residues. The V end lost 5 bases, the J end lost 7 bases, and 14 bases lay between the germline ends. The CDR3 loop is CASSADTALGELFF. The CDR3 DNA sequence: TGTGCCAGCAGTGCGGACACGGCCCTCGGGGAGCTGTTTTTT.

The chain links TRBV5-1 to TRBJ2-4; 9 positions match TRBD2. The CDR3 length is 17 residues. Trimming cost V 0 bases and J 6 bases; bases outside gene matches: 10. The germline V gene encodes CDR1 SGHRS and CDR2 YFSETQ. The CDR3 DNA is TGCGCCAGCAGCTTGGCGGCGGGAGGGCCAGGTGGAAACATTCAGTACTTC. This translates into CASSLAAGGPGGNIQYF.